A selection of T cell receptor beta chains follows, all from one sample in a study of blood T cell repertoires in COVID-19. The repertoire was sequenced with immunoSEQ multiplex PCR; TCRdb's copy has only in-frame clones and lacks some. The repertoire holds roughly 310,000 clones, roughly 90% seen once, with 9.5% in the top ten. Input material: PBMCs or T cells enriched from blood (not recorded which). The receptors here all came from a woman aged 40 to 55 who had recovered from COVID-19. Both conserved end residues are part of each CDR3. The D gene is left open where the match is weak. Rows may omit the clone size; those that give it use once, few, many or a size class.

len: 15
d_gene: TRBD1
j_gene: TRBJ2-7
abundance: -
v_gene: TRBV11-2
CDR3aa: CASSLRTGGSYEQYF
CDR3nt: TGTGCCAGCAGCCTCCGGACAGGGGGCTCCTACGAGCAGTACTTC

len: 11
d_gene: -
j_gene: TRBJ1-1
abundance: few
v_gene: TRBV19
CDR3aa: CASSLNTEAFF
CDR3nt: TGTGCCAGTAGTCTCAACACTGAAGCTTTCTTT

len: 13
d_gene: -
j_gene: TRBJ2-7
abundance: -
v_gene: TRBV11-2
CDR3aa: CASSSYNLYEQYF
CDR3nt: TGTGCCAGCAGCTCCTATAACCTCTACGAGCAGTACTTC

len: 14
d_gene: -
j_gene: TRBJ2-7
abundance: -
v_gene: TRBV7-6
CDR3aa: CASSLNSRGYEQYF
CDR3nt: TGTGCCAGCAGCTTAAATTCGCGGGGATACGAGCAGTACTTC

len: 16
d_gene: TRBD2
j_gene: TRBJ2-5
abundance: -
v_gene: TRBV4-2
CDR3aa: CASSQATSGIQETQYF
CDR3nt: TGTGCCAGCAGCCAAGCGACTAGCGGGATACAAGAGACCCAGTACTTC

len: 16
d_gene: -
j_gene: TRBJ1-4
abundance: -
v_gene: TRBV5-6
CDR3aa: CASSPYGGATNEKLFF
CDR3nt: TGTGCCAGCAGCCCCTACGGCGGCGCAACTAATGAAAAACTGTTTTTT

len: 19
d_gene: -
j_gene: TRBJ2-3
abundance: -
v_gene: TRBV21-1
CDR3aa: CASTQGGLAGDEGPDTQYF
CDR3nt: TGTGCCAGCACCCAAGGGGGACTAGCGGGAGACGAGGGGCCAGATACGCAGTATTTT

len: 13
d_gene: -
j_gene: TRBJ2-5
abundance: -
v_gene: TRBV6-5
CDR3aa: CASSPGRGETQYF
CDR3nt: TGTGCCAGCAGTCCGGGCCGGGGAGAGACCCAGTACTTC

len: 13
d_gene: TRBD2
j_gene: TRBJ2-5
abundance: -
v_gene: TRBV28
CDR3aa: CASILSGEETQYF
CDR3nt: TGTGCCAGCATTTTAAGCGGGGAAGAGACCCAGTACTTC

len: 14
d_gene: TRBD2
j_gene: TRBJ2-1
abundance: -
v_gene: TRBV19
CDR3aa: CASRGLAGGNEQFF
CDR3nt: TGTGCCAGTAGGGGACTAGCGGGTGGTAATGAGCAGTTCTTC

len: 14
d_gene: -
j_gene: TRBJ2-7
abundance: -
v_gene: TRBV7-8
CDR3aa: CASSLQDRSYEQYF
CDR3nt: TGTGCCAGCAGCTTACAGGACAGAAGCTACGAGCAGTACTTC

len: 14
d_gene: -
j_gene: TRBJ2-1
abundance: -
v_gene: TRBV7-2
CDR3aa: CASSLAGPYNEQFF
CDR3nt: TGTGCCAGCAGCTTAGCGGGCCCCTACAATGAGCAGTTCTTC

len: 14
d_gene: TRBD2
j_gene: TRBJ2-3
abundance: -
v_gene: TRBV13
CDR3aa: CASSLGLAGRTQYF
CDR3nt: TGTGCCAGCAGCTTAGGGCTAGCGGGAAGGACGCAGTATTTT

len: 14
d_gene: -
j_gene: TRBJ2-7
abundance: -
v_gene: TRBV7-2
CDR3aa: CASSLAMATRLQYF
CDR3nt: TGTGCCAGCAGCTTAGCGATGGCCACCAGGCTGCAGTACTTC

len: 12
d_gene: -
j_gene: TRBJ2-1
abundance: -
v_gene: TRBV6-5
CDR3aa: CASRGSYNEQFF
CDR3nt: TGTGCGTCGCGAGGCTCCTACAATGAGCAGTTCTTC

len: 17
d_gene: -
j_gene: TRBJ1-4
abundance: -
v_gene: TRBV21-1
CDR3aa: CASIPGGSVATNEKLFF
CDR3nt: TGTGCCAGCATCCCGGGGGGATCCGTCGCAACTAATGAAAAACTGTTTTTT